Below, 22 T cell receptor beta chains from the same sample are listed, as sequenced in a study of T cells in women clearing cervical HPV infection. Clones were read by immunoSEQ multiplex PCR, and TCRdb kept only the in-frame ones, dropping some. The table lists 30,000 to 45,000 clones. Material: blood buffy coat. The receptors derive from a woman aged 18 to 75 with a cervical HPV16 infection that either progressed to CIN3+ or cleared (not recorded which).

Concerning this clone itself: The observed sequence ends 3 residues before the CDR3 terminus, with the missing tail filled in from the germline J gene. This chain connects TRBV19 to TRBJ1-5; tentatively, D is TRBD1 (5 bases). The CDR3 extends over 15 amino acids. V was clipped by 3 bases and J by 7 bases, with 16 bases between them. CDR1 and CDR2 from the germline V gene are LNHDA and SQIVND (reference sequence). CDR3 sequence reads: CASSIGGKTGQPQHF. The CDR3 bases that were read are TGTGCCAGTAGTATCGGGGGTAAGACCGGGCAGCCC.

This CDR3 is CASSPGLRSGNTIYF. CDR3 DNA (partial): TGTGCCAGCTCACCAGGTCTGCGCTCTGGAAACACC. V and J are TRBV18 and TRBJ1-3, with D unresolved. The sequence runs out 3 residues before the end of the CDR3; the remainder is reconstructed from the germline J gene. The CDR3 sequence is 15 residues long. Germline CDR1 is KGHSH and CDR2 is LQKENI. The V end lost 2 bases, the J end lost 0 bases, and 8 bases lay between the germline ends.

Comment on this clone: The CDR3 end lies 3 residues beyond the end of the read and is filled in from the germline J gene. V usage is TRBV6-2 or TRBV6-3 and J usage is TRBJ2-7, with a weak D call TRBD2 (6 bases). The germline gives CDR1 MNHEY, CDR2 SVGEGT. The CDR3 totals 15 residues. The V end lost 8 bases, the J end lost 3 bases, and 20 bases lay between the germline ends. The part of the CDR3 DNA that was read is TGTGCCAGCTTCCTCCGGAGGGGCCAAAACTACGAG. Its translation is CASFLRRGQNYE. The whole CDR3 reads CASFLRRGQNYEQYF.

Notes on this clone: Read data end 3 residues before the CDR3 end; the end is taken from the germline J gene. V gene TRBV7-7 combines with J gene TRBJ1-1; D ambiguous. This CDR3 is built from 13 residues. Germline lookup yields CDR1 SSHAT and CDR2 FNYEAQ (reference sequence). V lost 2 bases, J lost 1 base, and 5 bases lay in between. This chain's CDR3 is CASSLQENTEAFF. The sequenced CDR3 bases are TGTGCCAGCAGCTTACAGGAGAACACTGAA.

A word on this clone: The read finishes 3 residues shy of the CDR3 end, and the germline J gene is used to complete it. The chain has TRBV19 and TRBJ2-1, with D possibly being TRBD1 (6 bases). Germline V lookup: CDR1 LNHDA, CDR2 SQIVND (reference sequence). The CDR3 sequence is 15 residues long. V was cut by 0 bases and J by 4 bases, with 10 bases left in between. The sequenced part of the CDR3 DNA is TGTGCCAGTAGTATAGATCAGGGGACGTACAATGAG. Its translation: CASSIDQGTYNE. The whole CDR3 reads CASSIDQGTYNEQFF.

Worth noting for this clone: The CDR3 extends 3 residues past the end of the read, so its final part is completed from the germline J gene. The genes are TRBV20-1 and TRBJ2-1; 8 bases map to TRBD2. The CDR3 runs 14 residues. V lost 8 bases to trimming and J lost 4 bases; unmatched junction nucleotides: 10. Germline loops: CDR1 DFQATT, CDR2 SNEGSKA (reference sequence). This CDR3 reads CSPVSGAYYNEQFF. CDR3 DNA (partial): TGCAGTCCAGTTAGCGGGGCTTATTACAATGAG.

Note on this clone: The CDR3 goes on 3 residues after the read ends, and that part is filled in from the germline J gene. The V and J genes are TRBV11-2 and TRBJ1-4; TRBD1 agrees at 7 bases. This CDR3 is built from 15 residues. Germline CDR1 is SGHAT and CDR2 is FQNNGV. V was clipped by 1 base and J by 6 bases; unmatched bases: 5. The CDR3 protein is CASSLGQGRDEKLFF. The CDR3 DNA, read in part, is TGTGCCAGCAGCTTAGGACAGGGACGGGATGAAAAA.

Concerning this clone itself: The CDR3 end lies 3 residues beyond the end of the read and is filled in from the germline J gene. The chain couples TRBV29-1 to TRBJ2-5; TRBD2 might be the D (6 bases). CDR1 SQVTM and CDR2 ANQGSEA come from the germline V gene. The CDR3 contains 13 residues. Trimming stripped 5 bases from V and 4 bases from J, with 14 bases between. CDR3 DNA (partial): TGCAGCGTTAGACGGGGGTACGGAGAGACC. Translated: CSVRRGYGET. The entire CDR3 protein reads CSVRRGYGETQYF.

As for this clone: Read coverage stops 3 residues before the CDR3 terminus; the germline J gene supplies the remainder. The genes are TRBV7-2 and TRBJ2-4, with 7 bases that match TRBD1. Germline CDR1 and CDR2: SGHTA and FQGNSA. The CDR3 is made up of 13 amino acids. CDR3 loop: CASSFMTGKGQYF. The covered CDR3 bases are TGTGCCAGCAGCTTCATGACAGGGAAGGGT.

A word on this clone: Sequencing ends 3 residues short of the CDR3 end; the germline J gene provides the rest. The chain carries TRBV6-1 and TRBJ2-1, with a weak D call TRBD2 (6 bases). CDR1 is MNHNS and CDR2 is SASEGT in the germline V gene. Trimming cost V 2 bases and J 5 bases, with 16 bases left between them. The CDR3 runs 16 residues. The sequenced part of the CDR3 DNA is TGTGCCAGCAGTGAACCCTCTGGGGCTAGCGACAATGAG. This codes for CASSEPSGASDNE. The complete CDR3 protein is CASSEPSGASDNEQFF.

Concerning this clone itself: The CDR3 end falls 3 residues outside the read, so it is completed with the germline J gene. This rearrangement joins TRBV6-2 or TRBV6-3 to TRBJ1-4; 7 nucleotides agree with TRBD1. In germline, CDR1 is MNHEY, CDR2 SVGEGT. Trimming at V came to 7 bases and at J to 0 bases, leaving 8 bases not matched to a gene. CDR3 length: 16 amino acids. The CDR3 bases that were read are TGTGCCAGCACCATCGGGACAGTTGCAACTAATGAAAAA. It specifies CASTIGTVATNEK. The complete CDR3 reads CASTIGTVATNEKLFF.

The CDR3 is CASSQLQGNRVDNYGYTF. CDR3 DNA, as far as it was read: TGTGCCAGCTCGCAATTACAGGGGAACAGGGTCGATAACTATGGC. The chain links TRBV18 to TRBJ1-2; 7 bases are a match to TRBD1. The read ends 3 residues early relative to the CDR3; the germline J gene fills the gap. The V gene end was trimmed by 6 bases and the J gene end by 1 base; junction bases not matched to a gene: 17. The CDR3 has 18 amino acids. Looked up from germline, CDR1 is KGHSH and CDR2 is LQKENI. Based on the CDR3 plus reference TRBV18 and TRBJ1-2, the full variable domain is NAGVMQNPRHLVRRRGQEARLRCSPMKGHSHVYWYRQLPEEGLKFMVYLQKENIIDESGMPKERFSAEFPKEGPSILRIQQVVRGDSAAYFCASSQLQGNRVDNYGYTFGSGTRLTVV.

As to this clone: The missing CDR3 end, 3 residues past where the read stops, is filled in from the germline J gene. The chain is built from TRBV11-2 and TRBJ2-3; no clear D gene. The germline V gene encodes CDR1 SGHAT and CDR2 FQNNGV. The V end was cut by 8 bases, the J end by 4 bases, with 16 bases between. The CDR3 is made up of 14 amino acids. CDR3 DNA, as far as it was read: TGTGCCAGCGCCCAATCAGGCCCTCCAGATACG. Residues: CASAQSGPPDT. From start to end, the CDR3 is CASAQSGPPDTQYF. The variable domain in full, with the rest retrieved from reference TRBV11-2 and TRBJ2-3, is EAGVAQSPRYKIIEKRQSVAFWCNPISGHATLYWYQQILGQGPKLLIQFQNNGVVDDSQLPKDRFSAERLKGVDSTLKIQPAKLEDSAVYLCASAQSGPPDTQYFGPGTRLTVL.

Turning to this clone: The read ends 3 residues shy of where the CDR3 ends; the end is completed using the germline J gene. This specimen includes other DNA sequences encoding the same CDR3. J is TRBJ1-3 and V is TRBV7-2; D perhaps matches TRBD1 (5 bases). Germline loops: CDR1 SGHTA, CDR2 FQGNSA. The CDR3 loop spans 14 amino acids. Deletions cut 5 bases from V and 3 bases from J, with 11 bases between. The CDR3 region is CASSQPGSGNTIYF. Incomplete CDR3 DNA: TGTGCCAGCAGCCAACCAGGGAGTGGAAACACC.

As concerns this clone: The read terminates 3 residues ahead of where the CDR3 ends, so the germline J gene completes it. The rearrangement links TRBV5-1 to TRBJ2-1; D ambiguous. The CDR3 covers 14 residues. Deletions cut 1 base from V and 5 bases from J, with 10 bases between. Germline CDR1 and CDR2: SGHRS and YFSETQ. The part of the CDR3 DNA that was read is TGCGCCAGCAGCTTGAGGGCCCCGGACAATGAG. Its protein is CASSLRAPDNE. The whole CDR3 protein is CASSLRAPDNEQFF.

Of note for this clone: The read finishes 3 residues shy of the CDR3 end, and the germline J gene is used to complete it. The chain has TRBV28 and TRBJ1-5; no clear D. The CDR3 has 12 residues. V lost 4 bases and J 5 bases, leaving 6 bases between the germline ends. Germline V gene lookup returns CDR1 MDHEN and CDR2 SYDVKM. This CDR3 reads CASSSYDQPQHF. CDR3 DNA, as far as it was read: TGTGCCAGCAGTTCCTACGATCAGCCC.

To note about this clone: The read finishes 3 residues shy of the CDR3 end, and the germline J gene is used to complete it. The chain couples TRBV7-2 to TRBJ1-3; 10 positions match TRBD1. The junction had 3 bases not matched to a gene; V was cut back by 3 bases and J by 4 bases. Germline CDR1 SGHTA, CDR2 FQGNSA. This CDR3 comprises 15 residues. CDR3 DNA (partial): TGTGCCAGCAGCTTGGACAGGGGGTCAGGAAACACC. The encoded protein is CASSLDRGSGNT. The whole CDR3 protein reads CASSLDRGSGNTIYF. Drawing the rest from reference TRBV7-2 and TRBJ1-3, the complete variable domain is GAGVSQSPSNKVTEKGKDVELRCDPISGHTALYWYRQSLGQGLEFLIYFQGNSAPDKSGLPSDRFSAERTGGSVSTLTIQRTQQEDSAVYLCASSLDRGSGNTIYFGEGSWLTVV.

As for this clone: The read ends 3 residues before the CDR3 terminus; that terminus is restored from the germline J gene. The chain has TRBV7-2 and TRBJ2-4, with D tentatively TRBD2 (6 bases). Trimming removed 2 bases from V and 3 bases from J, with 11 bases in between. The germline gives CDR1 SGHTA, CDR2 FQGNSA. This CDR3 has 15 amino acids. CDR3 sequence: CASSLTGEDKNIQYF. CDR3 bases read: TGTGCCAGCAGCTTAACGGGGGAGGACAAAAACATT.

The CDR3 spells CASSLTGAIYNEQFF. Partial CDR3 DNA: TGCGCCAGCAGCTTAACAGGGGCCATTTACAATGAG. The rearrangement links TRBV5-1 to TRBJ2-1; 7 bases are a match to TRBD1. Read data end 3 residues before the CDR3 end; the end is taken from the germline J gene. The CDR3 has 15 residues. V lost 2 bases and J lost 4; bases outside the gene matches: 6. Germline loops: CDR1 SGHRS, CDR2 YFSETQ. The full variable domain, completed using reference TRBV5-1 and TRBJ2-1, is KAGVTQTPRYLIKTRGQQVTLSCSPISGHRSVSWYQQTPGQGLQFLFEYFSETQRNKGNFPGRFSGRQFSNSRSEMNVSTLELGDSALYLCASSLTGAIYNEQFFGPGTRLTVL.

Note on this clone: Read coverage stops 3 residues before the CDR3 terminus; the germline J gene supplies the remainder. The chain combines TRBV20-1 with TRBJ1-1, with 9 positions matching TRBD1. The V gene's germline CDR1 is DFQATT and CDR2 SNEGSKA (reference sequence). This CDR3 spans 16 amino acids. With 3 bases clipped from V and 4 bases from J, the junction kept 12 bases outside the gene matches. CDR3 DNA, as far as it was read: TGCAGTGCTAGCCCCCCCGGGACAGGGTCTGGCACTGAA. This translates into CSASPPGTGSGTE. In full, the CDR3 is CSASPPGTGSGTEAFF.

Turning to this clone: The read terminates 3 residues before the CDR3 end, so the remaining end is supplied by the germline J gene. The chain uses TRBV29-1 and TRBJ2-2; the D gene is possibly TRBD1 (6 bases). The CDR3 is made up of 15 amino acids. The V end lost 4 bases, the J end lost 0 bases, and 12 bases lay between the germline ends. The V gene's germline CDR1 is SQVTM and CDR2 ANQGSEA. CDR3 DNA, as far as it was read: TGCAGCGTTGGGGACAACCACTCGAACACCGGGGAG. Residues: CSVGDNHSNTGE. The CDR3 reads in full as CSVGDNHSNTGELFF.

CDR3 bases read: TGTGCCAGCAGCGGAGGACTAGCGGGGGCCAGCTCCTACAATGAG. Protein: CASSGGLAGASSYNE. The entire CDR3 protein reads CASSGGLAGASSYNEQFF. The rearrangement joins TRBV7-6 to TRBJ2-1, with 13 nucleotides matching TRBD2. The read ends 3 residues shy of where the CDR3 ends; the end is completed using the germline J gene. Looked up from germline, CDR1 is SGHVS and CDR2 is FNYEAQ. The CDR3 loop spans 18 amino acids. V lost 5 bases and J lost 0; bases outside the gene matches: 7.